These 2 T cell receptor beta chains were sequenced from one sample in a study of T cell repertoires in cytomegalovirus infection. TCRdb re-called the reads with MiXCR, one entry per CDR3 protein. This sample has under 850,000 distinct CDR3 sequences; roughly a third occur once, and the top ten carry 2.8%. Sequenced input: PBMCs. Receptors were obtained from a human donor in good health (CMV status not recorded). Some clones in this sample may be carry-over from other donors' samples.

The rearrangement links TRBV7-2 to TRBJ2-7; TRBD2 agrees at 7 bases. J was trimmed by 0 bases and V by 3 bases; bases with no gene match: 5. This CDR3 contains 15 residues. Germline V gene lookup returns CDR1 SGHTA and CDR2 FQGNSA. This chain's CDR3 is CASSFGLGSSYEQYF. The CDR3 nucleotides are TGTGCCAGCAGCTTTGGACTAGGAAGCTCCTACGAGCAGTACTTC.

This chain connects TRBV20-1 to TRBJ1-1; 9 positions agree with TRBD1. Per the germline V gene, CDR1 is DFQATT and CDR2 is SNEGSKA (reference sequence). V was pared by 1 base and J by 4 bases, with 7 bases of the junction left unmatched. This CDR3 has 15 amino acids. The CDR3 coding sequence is TGCAGTGCTAGAGTCCTGGGACAGGGAGGCACTGAAGCTTTCTTT. Translation: CSARVLGQGGTEAFF.